This passage covers 17 T cell receptor beta chains from one sample sequenced in a study of T cells in Graves' hyperthyroidism and ophthalmopathy. Amplification targeted TCR beta CDR3 regions from RNA transcripts. Initially, a first-round RT-PCR of the TCR CDR3 employed the HTBI primer set. TCRdb independently ran MiXCR on the multiplex PCR reads; one entry per CDR3 protein. The sample has approximately 690,000 distinct CDR3 sequences, approximately 14% seen once; the top ten hold about 12%. The sequenced sample consisted of blood. The receptors come from a woman in her 50s with Graves' ophthalmopathy.

This clonotype was recorded many times. The chain is built from TRBV28 and TRBJ1-2; 9 nucleotides align to TRBD1. Germline lookup yields CDR1 MDHEN and CDR2 SYDVKM. There are 16 residues in the CDR3. V trimming: 1 base; J trimming: 2 bases; junction bases outside the gene matches: 5. As DNA, the CDR3 is TGTGCCAGCAGTTTATCGGGACAGGGAGTCAACTATGGCTACACCTTC. Its protein product is CASSLSGQGVNYGYTF.

This clonotype occurred many times. Compared with germline, one end of the junction differs, possibly owing to a read error. The J gene is TRBJ1-2, the V gene TRBV11-2, with a weak D call TRBD1 (6 bases). The germline V gene encodes CDR1 SGHAT and CDR2 FQNNGV. The CDR3 length is 13 residues. Here the CDR3 reads CASTLQGRYGYTF. CDR3 nucleotides: TGTGCCAGCACCTTACAGGGACGCTATGGCTACACCTTC.

This clonotype was detected many times. The rearrangement uses TRBV27 and TRBJ1-1; 7 bases are a match to TRBD1. Looked up from germline, CDR1 is MNHEY and CDR2 is SMNVEV (reference sequence). V shed 5 bases, J shed 8 bases, and the junction held 11 bases outside the gene matches. The CDR3 contains 14 residues. CDR3 nucleotides: TGTGCCAGCAGTCCAATGCCCGCGACAGGGGAAGCTTTCTTT. Translation: CASSPMPATGEAFF.

This clonotype appeared many times. The chain has TRBV7-2 and TRBJ2-3; the D is unclear. Germline V gene data show CDR1 as SGHTA and CDR2 as FQGNSA. Trimming removed 5 bases from V and 0 bases from J, with 9 bases in between. CDR3 length: 14 amino acids. The CDR3 sequence: CASSLMESTDTQYF. CDR3 bases: TGTGCCAGCAGCCTTATGGAAAGCACAGATACGCAGTATTTT.

This chain links TRBV20-1 with TRBJ1-1, with 9 bases lining up with TRBD1. Germline values: CDR1 DFQATT, CDR2 SNEGSKA (reference sequence). With V trimmed by 3 bases and J by 4 bases, 9 bases remained unmatched. CDR3 length: 15 residues. The CDR3 reads CSASNRGRAGTEAFF. The DNA of the CDR3 is TGCAGTGCTAGTAACAGGGGGCGGGCGGGCACTGAAGCTTTCTTT.

This clonotype was detected a few times. The chain carries TRBV12-3 or TRBV12-4 and TRBJ2-2, with D possibly matching TRBD1 (5 bases). Trimming removed 5 bases at V and 4 bases at J, with 11 bases between. The CDR3 is 14 amino acids. In nucleotides, the CDR3 is TGTGCCAGCAGTCACCAGGGTTCCACCGGGGAGCTGTTTTTT. Translation gives CASSHQGSTGELFF.

This clonotype was counted many times. The J gene is TRBJ2-3, the V gene TRBV6-1, with D maybe TRBD2 (6 bases). This CDR3 comprises 15 residues. Germline CDR1 and CDR2: MNHNS and SASEGT. The ends were cut back, 6 bases at V and 4 bases at J, with 17 bases in the middle. CDR3 residues: CASSPGVVAADTQYF. CDR3 nucleotide sequence: TGTGCCAGCAGCCCTGGGGTAGTAGCGGCAGATACGCAGTATTTT.

The chain combines TRBV5-4 with TRBJ1-2; no firm D call. CDR1 and CDR2 (germline): SGHNT, YYREEE (reference sequence). Trimming cost V 1 base and J 4 bases, with 14 bases left between them. This CDR3 has 15 residues. CDR3 nucleotides: TGTGCCAGCAGCTTGTGGCACGAATCTAGCTATGGCTACACCTTC. As protein: CASSLWHESSYGYTF. The full variable domain, with the rest looked up from reference TRBV5-4 and TRBJ1-2, is ETGVTQSPTHLIKTRGQQVTLRCSSQSGHNTVSWYQQALGQGPQFIFQYYREEENGRGNFPPRFSGLQFPNYSSELNVNALELDDSALYLCASSLWHESSYGYTFGSGTRLTVV.

This clonotype was detected many times. V usage is TRBV7-9 and J usage is TRBJ2-7, with D tentatively TRBD1 (5 bases). Deletions cut 3 bases from V and 0 bases from J, with 12 bases between. The CDR3 length is 15 residues. Germline V lookup: CDR1 SEHNR, CDR2 FQNEAQ (reference sequence). CDR3 in amino acids: CASSLGQGNSYEQYF. Written as DNA, the CDR3 is TGTGCCAGCAGCTTGGGGCAGGGAAACTCCTACGAGCAGTACTTC.

This clonotype was seen at least ten times. CDR3 protein: CASSYSQVSSYEQYF. As DNA, the CDR3 is TGTGCCAGCAGTTACTCGCAGGTTAGCTCCTACGAGCAGTACTTC. The chain is built from TRBV6-2 or TRBV6-3 and TRBJ2-7; D gene unclear. Trimming left V 0 bases short and J 0 bases short, with 9 bases between. Germline values: CDR1 MNHEY, CDR2 SVGEGT. CDR3 length: 15 residues.

J is TRBJ1-2 and V is TRBV6-2 or TRBV6-3; D gene ambiguous. Germline lookup yields CDR1 MNHEY and CDR2 SVGEGT. This CDR3 region has 14 residues. The ends were cut back, 6 bases at V and 4 bases at J, with 15 bases in the middle. CDR3 coding DNA: TGTGCCAGCAGAGTAAATGGGTTATCCTATGGCTACACCTTC. It yields the protein CASRVNGLSYGYTF.

This clonotype was counted many times. The genes are TRBV6-2 or TRBV6-3 and TRBJ2-1, with 9 bases identical to TRBD2. Germline trimming cut 10 bases from V and 1 base from J; bases unmatched to any gene: 8. Germline CDR1 reads MNHEY; CDR2 reads SVGEGT. This CDR3 has 15 residues. The CDR3 spells CAMGDSGSSYNEQFF. The DNA of the CDR3 is TGTGCCATGGGGGATAGCGGGAGTTCCTACAATGAGCAGTTCTTC.

The sample holds a few counts of this clonotype. V usage is TRBV9 and J usage is TRBJ2-7, with D tentatively TRBD2 (5 bases). Per germline, CDR1 SGDLS and CDR2 YYNGEE. V dropped 0 bases and J dropped 1 base, with 8 bases sitting between them. CDR3 length: 14 amino acids. The CDR3 is CASSVGVASYEQYF. DNA of the CDR3: TGTGCCAGCAGCGTAGGCGTAGCGTCCTACGAGCAGTACTTC.

In this sample, this clonotype turned up a few times. This chain joins TRBV15 and TRBJ2-3, with D perhaps matching TRBD2 (5 bases). Germline CDR1 and CDR2: LNHNV and YYDKDF (reference sequence). The ends were cut back, 4 bases at V and 0 bases at J, with 14 bases in the middle. This CDR3 is 16 amino acids long. The CDR3 bases are TGTGCCACCAGCATAGGGAGACTGTCTAGCACAGATACGCAGTATTTT. This sequence encodes CATSIGRLSSTDTQYF.

This clonotype was detected only a few times. V is TRBV7-8 and J is TRBJ2-1, with 8 bases matching TRBD2. The CDR3 is made up of 15 amino acids. Germline CDR1 reads SGHVS; CDR2 reads FQNEAQ. The V and J ends lost 4 bases and 15 bases, in that order; junction bases with no gene match: 17. As DNA, the CDR3 is TGTGCCAGCAGCTCAAACGGACTAGCCGAGACTCACTGGTTCTTC. This codes for CASSSNGLAETHWFF.

The V gene is TRBV6-2 or TRBV6-3, the J gene TRBJ2-7; unclear D gene. CDR1 is MNHEY, CDR2 SVGEGT, per germline. This CDR3 spans 12 amino acids. Between the trimmed V and J ends, which lost 2 bases and 5 bases, there was a span of 7 bases. The CDR3 region has the DNA TGTGCCAGCAGTTACAGGGTCCACGAGCAGTACTTC. Translated, it gives CASSYRVHEQYF.

This clonotype was observed a few times. The CDR3 DNA is TGTGCCAGCAGCTTATCAGGACTAGCGTTCGATGAGCAGTTCTTC. It is translated as CASSLSGLAFDEQFF. The chain employs TRBV7-3 and TRBJ2-1, with 9 bases lining up with TRBD2. Germline CDR1 and CDR2: SGHTA and FQGTGA. The trim removed 2 bases at V and 8 bases at J, leaving 7 bases unmatched. The CDR3 totals 15 residues.